This passage covers 20 T cell receptor beta chains from one sample sequenced in a study of metastatic and nonmetastatic thyroid tumors. TCRdb re-clonotyped the PCR reads through MiXCR. The data hold 50,000 to 65,000 clones, with just over 4% observed a single time. Every patient was untreated before thyroid surgery. The sample taken for sequencing was blood. These receptors were obtained from a female donor with papillary thyroid cancer or a benign thyroid nodule (not recorded which). Some clones in this sample may be carry-over from other donors' samples.

This clone was recorded many times. The V and J genes are TRBV20-1 and TRBJ2-7; 8 bases align to TRBD2. Unmatched junction bases numbered 7, after V lost 2 bases and J lost 1 base. The CDR3 has 15 residues. CDR1 and CDR2 (germline): DFQATT, SNEGSKA (reference sequence). CDR3 in amino acids: CSARKRESMSYEQYF. The CDR3 DNA follows: TGCAGTGCTAGAAAGCGGGAGTCCATGTCCTACGAGCAGTACTTC.

This clone was recorded at least ten times. Germline is not matched at one junction end, which may reflect a read error. V is TRBV6-1 and J is TRBJ1-1; tentatively, D is TRBD1 (6 bases). The germline V gene has CDR1 MNHNS and CDR2 SASEGT. The CDR3 has 15 residues. CDR3 nucleotide sequence: TGTGCCAGCATTGAAATCCGGGACATGAACACTGAAGCTTTCTTT. Amino acids: CASIEIRDMNTEAFF.

This clone has ten or more counts. This chain uses TRBV7-6 with TRBJ2-5; D gene unclear. Trimming removed 3 bases from V and 5 bases from J, with 10 bases in between. Germline values: CDR1 SGHVS, CDR2 FNYEAQ. The CDR3 is made up of 13 amino acids. The CDR3 DNA reads TGTGCCAGCAGCTTCCCCACTACGGAGACCCAGTACTTC. It codes for CASSFPTTETQYF.

In this sample, this clone turned up a few times. The chain employs TRBV12-5 and TRBJ1-2, with D possibly TRBD1 on 5 matching bases. There are 13 residues in the CDR3. The V and J ends lost 4 bases and 4 bases respectively, with 10 bases between them. The germline V gene encodes CDR1 LGHNT and CDR2 FRNRAP. This CDR3 reads CASGSTTVYGYTF. Here the CDR3 DNA reads TGTGCTAGTGGTTCGACGACAGTCTATGGCTACACCTTC.

This clone was counted many times. DNA for the CDR3: TGTGCCAGCAGTGGGGGGGGGGCTCCCCAGCATTTT. Translation gives CASSGGGAPQHF. The rearrangement links TRBV2 to TRBJ1-5, with D possibly TRBD1 on 6 matching bases. The V and J ends lost 4 bases and 10 bases respectively, with 11 bases between them. Germline CDR1 SNHLY, CDR2 FYNNEI. CDR3 length equals 12 residues.

With regard to this clone: This may arise from a read error, as a much more abundant clone is one base away. The J gene is TRBJ2-7, the V gene TRBV5-4; D ambiguous. Germline CDR1 reads SGHNT; CDR2 reads YYREEE (reference sequence). The CDR3 sequence is 13 residues long. The V end lost 0 bases, the J end lost 2 bases, and 6 bases lay between the germline ends. The CDR3 sequence: CASSLVCPYEQYF. In nucleotides, the CDR3 is TGTGCCAGCAGCTTGGTGTGCCCCTACGAGCAGTACTTC.

This clone was counted at least ten times. The chain links TRBV5-1 to TRBJ1-4; TRBD1 agrees at 7 bases. Germline V lookup: CDR1 SGHRS, CDR2 YFSETQ. CDR3 length equals 18 residues. V gave up 2 bases and J gave up 13 bases; unmatched junction bases: 23. The CDR3 sequence: CASSFSHSTGRNGEGLFF. The CDR3, as DNA: TGCGCCAGCAGCTTTTCCCACTCGACAGGGAGAAATGGTGAGGGACTGTTTTTT.

This clone was observed many times. This chain connects TRBV7-8 to TRBJ1-5, with a weak D call TRBD1 (5 bases). With 5 bases removed from V and 0 bases from J, the gap between germline ends came to 14 bases. The CDR3 consists of 16 residues. Germline CDR1 and CDR2: SGHVS and FQNEAQ. CDR3 DNA: TGTGCCAGCAGCCGTGAGAGGACAAATAGCAATCAGCCCCAGCATTTT. Its protein is CASSRERTNSNQPQHF. Complete variable domain (other parts from reference TRBV7-8 and TRBJ1-5): GAGVSQSPRYKVAKRGQDVALRCDPISGHVSLFWYQQALGQGPEFLTYFQNEAQLDKSGLPSDRFFAERPEGSVSTLKIQRTQQEDSAVYLCASSRERTNSNQPQHFGDGTRLSIL.

This clone occurred many times. The gene calls are TRBV19 and TRBJ2-7, with 7 bases aligning to TRBD1. This CDR3 spans 15 amino acids. With 4 bases clipped from V and 0 bases from J, the junction kept 6 bases outside the gene matches. The V gene's germline CDR1 is LNHDA and CDR2 SQIVND (reference sequence). The CDR3 DNA follows: TGTGCCAGTAGTAAAGGACAGGCTTTCTCCTACGAGCAGTACTTC. The encoded protein is CASSKGQAFSYEQYF.

In this sample, this clone turned up many times. This rearrangement joins TRBV20-1 to TRBJ1-1; D perhaps matches TRBD1 (5 bases). CDR3 length: 13 amino acids. Germline CDR1 and CDR2: DFQATT and SNEGSKA (reference sequence). Trimming shortened V by 0 bases and J by 9 bases, and 14 bases separated the two germline ends. CDR3: CSARDTGAAKAFF. The DNA for the CDR3 is TGCAGTGCTAGAGATACCGGGGCAGCTAAAGCTTTCTTT.

There are a few counts of this clone. One junction end disagrees with the germline gene, perhaps due to a read error. This rearrangement joins TRBV2 to TRBJ2-2, with D perhaps TRBD2 (5 bases). CDR3 length: 14 amino acids. Germline-derived CDR1 and CDR2 are SNHLY and FYNNEI. The DNA of the CDR3 is TGTGCCAGCAAACTAGAAGGCAACACTGGGGAGCTGTTTTTT. Translated, it gives CASKLEGNTGELFF.

There are many counts of this clone. V gene TRBV27 combines with J gene TRBJ2-7; the match to TRBD2 covers 12 bases. Germline V CDR1 and CDR2: MNHEY, SMNVEV (reference sequence). The length of the CDR3 is 15 residues. With V trimmed by 8 bases and J by 6 bases, 11 bases remained unmatched. The CDR3 nucleotides read TGTGCCAGCGGACCACTAGCGGGGGGATCTTCCGAGCAGTACTTC. Protein product: CASGPLAGGSSEQYF.

Many counts were recorded for this clone. The chain carries TRBV9 and TRBJ2-3, with 8 bases that match TRBD2. With V trimmed by 7 bases and J by 5 bases, 6 bases remained unmatched. CDR3 length: 13 amino acids. Germline values: CDR1 SGDLS, CDR2 YYNGEE. The CDR3 DNA reads TGTGCCAGCCGGGGGCTAGCGGGAGATACGCAGTATTTT. Protein product: CASRGLAGDTQYF.

The chain carries TRBV19 and TRBJ2-2, with 8 bases matching TRBD2. Germline CDR1 LNHDA, CDR2 SQIVND (reference sequence). V shed 7 bases, J shed 4 bases, and the junction held 8 bases outside the gene matches. The CDR3 runs to 15 residues. The CDR3 loop is CASTRERGSTGELFF. The CDR3 DNA reads TGTGCCAGTACCCGTGAGCGGGGGAGCACCGGGGAGCTGTTTTTT.

This clone was observed a few times. The V and J genes are TRBV6-1 and TRBJ1-3; TRBD1 might be the D (6 bases). Germline lookup yields CDR1 MNHNS and CDR2 SASEGT. This CDR3 is built from 15 residues. V was clipped by 5 bases and J by 4 bases, with 15 bases between them. CDR3 nucleotide sequence: TGTGCCAGCAGTACGCCAACAGGGTCCGGAAACACCATATATTTT. Translation: CASSTPTGSGNTIYF.

This clone appeared many times. This chain links TRBV18 with TRBJ2-7; 12 bases map to TRBD2. Germline V lookup: CDR1 KGHSH, CDR2 LQKENI. Germline trimming cut 3 bases from V and 7 bases from J; bases unmatched to any gene: 1. This CDR3 has 13 amino acids. CDR3 sequence reads: CASSPGLAGEQYF. The CDR3 bases are TGTGCCAGCTCACCGGGACTAGCGGGTGAGCAGTACTTC.

This clone was counted ten times or more. The rearrangement links TRBV28 to TRBJ2-3; either TRBD1 or TRBD2 may fit D (6 bases each). Trimming removed 2 bases at V and 5 bases at J, with 14 bases between. The CDR3 totals 15 residues. Germline V gives CDR1 MDHEN, CDR2 SYDVKM. CDR3 bases: TGTGCCAGCAGTTTACCGAGGGGGGCCGGAGATACGCAGTATTTT. It codes for CASSLPRGAGDTQYF.

This clone was picked up many times. The V call is TRBV20-1, the J call TRBJ2-3; no reliable D call. CDR1 and CDR2 (germline): DFQATT, SNEGSKA (reference sequence). The CDR3 is made up of 16 amino acids. Trimming shortened V by 3 bases and J by 2 bases, and 18 bases separated the two germline ends. The CDR3 here is CSARPGFLGITDTQYF. For the CDR3, the DNA is TGCAGTGCTAGGCCGGGCTTCCTAGGAATCACAGATACGCAGTATTTT.

This clone has a count of ten or more. The V and J genes are TRBV5-5 and TRBJ2-2, with TRBD2 as a possible D gene (5 bases). Germline CDR1 SGHKS, CDR2 YYEKEE (reference sequence). The CDR3 contains 15 residues. The V gene lost 3 bases and the J gene lost 5 bases, with 14 bases spanning the gap. The CDR3 DNA follows: TGTGCCAGCAGCTACCCTTCAAGCGGTACCGGGGAGCTGTTTTTT. Its translation is CASSYPSSGTGELFF.

This clone was found many times. The rearrangement joins TRBV20-1 to TRBJ1-1; 9 positions agree with TRBD1. This CDR3 has 14 residues. Per germline, CDR1 DFQATT and CDR2 SNEGSKA (reference sequence). With 6 bases clipped from V and 5 bases from J, the junction kept 10 bases outside the gene matches. CDR3 coding DNA: TGCAGTGCCACAGTAACAGGGGGCGTTACTGAAGCTTTCTTT. Translation: CSATVTGGVTEAFF.